This T cell receptor beta chain is drawn from a study of OX40 agonist ivuxolimab in advanced cancers. The CDR3 has 13 amino acids. The V end was cut by 1 base, the J end by 4 bases, with 5 bases between. Germline V gene lookup returns CDR1 SGHAT and CDR2 FQNNGV. Only in-frame clones appear in the TCRdb table, and some are missing; sequencing was by immunoSEQ multiplex PCR. The table lists about 73,000 clones, more than 90% of them singletons. This clone appeared a single time. The clonotype comes from an adult with an advanced solid tumor such as melanoma, head and neck, liver or kidney cancer. The chain joins TRBV11-2 to TRBJ1-3; the D is unclear. The material was CD4+ or CD8+ T cells sorted from blood, obtained in a trial of the OX40 agonist ivuxolimab. The CDR3 spells CASSLGEGNTIYF. The CDR3 DNA is TGTGCCAGCAGCTTAGGTGAAGGAAACACCATATATTTT.